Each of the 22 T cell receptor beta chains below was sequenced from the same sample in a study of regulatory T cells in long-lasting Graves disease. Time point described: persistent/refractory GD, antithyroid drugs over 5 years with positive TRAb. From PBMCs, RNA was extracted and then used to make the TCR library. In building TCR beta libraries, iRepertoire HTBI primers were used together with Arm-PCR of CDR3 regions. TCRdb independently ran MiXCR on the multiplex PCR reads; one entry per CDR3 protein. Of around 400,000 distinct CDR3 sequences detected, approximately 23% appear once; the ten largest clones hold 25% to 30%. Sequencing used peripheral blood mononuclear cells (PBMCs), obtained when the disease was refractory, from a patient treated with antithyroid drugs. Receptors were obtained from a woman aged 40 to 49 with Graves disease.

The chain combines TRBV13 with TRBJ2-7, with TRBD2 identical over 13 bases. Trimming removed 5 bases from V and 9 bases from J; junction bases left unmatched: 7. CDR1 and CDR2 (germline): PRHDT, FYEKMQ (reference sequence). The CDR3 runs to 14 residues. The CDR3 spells CASSRTSGSWGQYF. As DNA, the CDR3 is TGTGCCAGCAGCCGGACTAGCGGGAGTTGGGGGCAGTACTTC.

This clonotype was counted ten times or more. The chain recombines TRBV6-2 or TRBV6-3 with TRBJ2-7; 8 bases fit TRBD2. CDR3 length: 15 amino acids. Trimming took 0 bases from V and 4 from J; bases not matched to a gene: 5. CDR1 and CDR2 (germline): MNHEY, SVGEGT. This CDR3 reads CASSYSSGRPYEQYF. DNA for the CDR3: TGTGCCAGCAGTTACTCGAGCGGGAGACCTTACGAGCAGTACTTC.

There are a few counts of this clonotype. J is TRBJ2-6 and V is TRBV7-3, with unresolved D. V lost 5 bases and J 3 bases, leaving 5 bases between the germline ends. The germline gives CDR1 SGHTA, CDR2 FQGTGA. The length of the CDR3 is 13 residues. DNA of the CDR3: TGTGCCAGCAGCGTTCATGGGGCCAACGTCCTGACTTTC. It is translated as CASSVHGANVLTF.

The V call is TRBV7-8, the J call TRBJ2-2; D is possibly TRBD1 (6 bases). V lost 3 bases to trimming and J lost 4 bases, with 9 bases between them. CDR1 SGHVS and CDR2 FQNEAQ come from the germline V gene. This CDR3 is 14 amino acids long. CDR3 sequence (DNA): TGTGCCAGCAGCTTCAGACAGGTCACCGGGGAGCTGTTTTTT. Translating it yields CASSFRQVTGELFF.

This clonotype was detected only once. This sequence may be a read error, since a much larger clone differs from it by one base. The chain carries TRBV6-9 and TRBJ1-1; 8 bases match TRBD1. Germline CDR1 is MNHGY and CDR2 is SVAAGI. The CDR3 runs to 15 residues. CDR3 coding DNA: TGCGCCAGCAGTGAGAGACAGGGGATGGGCACTAAAGCTTTCTTT. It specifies CASSERQGMGTKAFF.

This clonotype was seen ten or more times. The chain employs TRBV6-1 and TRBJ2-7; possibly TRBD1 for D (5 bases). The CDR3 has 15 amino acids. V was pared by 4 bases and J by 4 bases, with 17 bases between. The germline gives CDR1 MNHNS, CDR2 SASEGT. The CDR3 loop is CASSGGHYTSYEQYF. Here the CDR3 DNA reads TGTGCCAGCAGTGGTGGACATTATACGTCGTACGAGCAGTACTTC.

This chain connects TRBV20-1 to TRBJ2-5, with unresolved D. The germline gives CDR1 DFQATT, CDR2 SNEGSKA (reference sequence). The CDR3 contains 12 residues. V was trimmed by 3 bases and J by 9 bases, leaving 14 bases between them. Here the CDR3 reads CSASRQAGSQYF. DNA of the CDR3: TGCAGTGCTAGCCGCCAAGCCGGGTCCCAGTACTTC.

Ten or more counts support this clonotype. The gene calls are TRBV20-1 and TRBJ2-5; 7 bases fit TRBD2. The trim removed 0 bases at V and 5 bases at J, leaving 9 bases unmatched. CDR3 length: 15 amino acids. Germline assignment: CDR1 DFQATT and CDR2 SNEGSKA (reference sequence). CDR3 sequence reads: CSARDLAGAEETQYF. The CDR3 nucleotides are TGCAGTGCTAGAGATCTCGCGGGAGCAGAGGAGACCCAGTACTTC.

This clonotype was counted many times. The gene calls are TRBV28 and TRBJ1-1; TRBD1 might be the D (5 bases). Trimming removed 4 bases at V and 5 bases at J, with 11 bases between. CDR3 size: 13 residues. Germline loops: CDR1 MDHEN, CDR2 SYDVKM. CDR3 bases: TGTGCCAGCAGTTCATCAGGGATGACTGAAGCTTTCTTT. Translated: CASSSSGMTEAFF.

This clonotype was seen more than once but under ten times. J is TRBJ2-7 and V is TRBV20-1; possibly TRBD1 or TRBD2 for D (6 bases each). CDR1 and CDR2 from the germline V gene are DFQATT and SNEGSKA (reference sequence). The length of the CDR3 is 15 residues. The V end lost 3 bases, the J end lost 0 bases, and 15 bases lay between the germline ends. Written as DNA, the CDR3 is TGCAGTGCTAGGCCCCGAGGGGGGATCTCCTACGAGCAGTACTTC. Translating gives CSARPRGGISYEQYF.

CDR3 in amino acids: CASNIRGGNGEQFF. As DNA, the CDR3 is TGTGCCAGCAACATTAGGGGGGGAAACGGTGAGCAGTTCTTC. The chain couples TRBV2 to TRBJ2-1; possible D gene TRBD2, 7 bases. Trimming pared 7 bases from V and 9 bases from J, leaving 19 bases between. CDR3 length: 14 amino acids. Germline-derived CDR1 and CDR2 are SNHLY and FYNNEI.

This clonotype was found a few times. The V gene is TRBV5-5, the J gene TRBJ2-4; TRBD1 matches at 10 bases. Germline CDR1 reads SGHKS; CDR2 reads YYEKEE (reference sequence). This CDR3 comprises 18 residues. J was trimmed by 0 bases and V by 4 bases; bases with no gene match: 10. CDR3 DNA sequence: TGTGCCAGCAGCCTCCGGACAGGGGGGCTTCTAGCCAAAAACATTCAGTACTTC. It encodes CASSLRTGGLLAKNIQYF.

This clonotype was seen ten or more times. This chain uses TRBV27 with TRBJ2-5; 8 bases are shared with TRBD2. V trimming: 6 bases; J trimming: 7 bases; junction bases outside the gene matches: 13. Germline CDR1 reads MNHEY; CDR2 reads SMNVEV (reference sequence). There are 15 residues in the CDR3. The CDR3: CASSRGLAYKGTQYF. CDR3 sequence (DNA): TGTGCCAGCAGCCGCGGACTAGCCTACAAGGGGACCCAGTACTTC.

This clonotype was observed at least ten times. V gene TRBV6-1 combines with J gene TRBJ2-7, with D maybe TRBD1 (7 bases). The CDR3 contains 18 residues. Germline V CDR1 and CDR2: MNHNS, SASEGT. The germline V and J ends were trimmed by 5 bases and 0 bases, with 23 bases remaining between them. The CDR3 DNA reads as TGTGCCAGCAGTCGAACAGGGACAGCGGGTGGGTTCTCCTACGAGCAGTACTTC. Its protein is CASSRTGTAGGFSYEQYF.

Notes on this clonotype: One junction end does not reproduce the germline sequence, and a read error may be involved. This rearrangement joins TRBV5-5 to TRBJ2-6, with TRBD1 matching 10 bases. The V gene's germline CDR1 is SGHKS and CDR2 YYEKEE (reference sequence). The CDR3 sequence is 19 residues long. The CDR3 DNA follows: TGCGCCAGCAGGCCCCGTGGGACAGGGGACGAATCTGGGGCCAACGTCCTGACTTTC. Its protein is CASRPRGTGDESGANVLTF.

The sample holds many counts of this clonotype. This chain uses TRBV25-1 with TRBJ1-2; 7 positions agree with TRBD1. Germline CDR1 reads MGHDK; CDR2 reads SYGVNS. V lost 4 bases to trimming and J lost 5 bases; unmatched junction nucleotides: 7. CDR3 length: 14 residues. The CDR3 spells CASSARQGGYGYTF. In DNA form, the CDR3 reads TGTGCCAGCAGTGCCCGACAGGGAGGGTATGGCTACACCTTC.

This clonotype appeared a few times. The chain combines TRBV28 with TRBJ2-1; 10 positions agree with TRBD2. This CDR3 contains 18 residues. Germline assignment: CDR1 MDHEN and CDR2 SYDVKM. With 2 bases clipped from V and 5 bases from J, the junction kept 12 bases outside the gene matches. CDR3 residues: CASSLSGRAWEFDNEQFF. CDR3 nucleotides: TGTGCCAGCAGTTTAAGCGGGAGGGCCTGGGAGTTCGACAATGAGCAGTTCTTC.

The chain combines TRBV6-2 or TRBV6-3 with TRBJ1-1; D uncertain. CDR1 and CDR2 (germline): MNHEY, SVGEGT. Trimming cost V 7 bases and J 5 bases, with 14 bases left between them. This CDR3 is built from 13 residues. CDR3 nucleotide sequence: TGTGCCAGCACCTCAGTATGGGGAACTGAAGCTTTCTTT. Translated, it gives CASTSVWGTEAFF.

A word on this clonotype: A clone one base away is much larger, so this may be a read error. The CDR3: CASRARVATGELFF. The CDR3 nucleotides are TGTGCCAGCAGGGCCAGGGTTGCCACCGGGGAGCTGTTTTTT. The chain carries TRBV6-1 and TRBJ2-2; D may be TRBD1 (5 bases). Trimming shortened V by 6 bases and J by 4 bases, and 12 bases separated the two germline ends. The CDR3 spans 14 residues. Germline CDR1 reads MNHNS; CDR2 reads SASEGT.

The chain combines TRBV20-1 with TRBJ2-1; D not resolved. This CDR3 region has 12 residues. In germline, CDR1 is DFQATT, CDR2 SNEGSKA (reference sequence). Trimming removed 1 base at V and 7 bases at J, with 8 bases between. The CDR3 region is CSARGIRNEQFF. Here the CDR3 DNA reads TGCAGTGCTAGAGGGATAAGGAATGAGCAGTTCTTC.

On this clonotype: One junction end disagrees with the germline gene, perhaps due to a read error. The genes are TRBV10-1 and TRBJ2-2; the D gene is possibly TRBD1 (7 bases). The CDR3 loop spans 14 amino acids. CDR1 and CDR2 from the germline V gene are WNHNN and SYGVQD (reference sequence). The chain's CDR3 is CASPRQGGTGEPFF. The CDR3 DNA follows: TGCGCCAGCCCAAGACAGGGAGGAACCGGGGAGCCGTTTTTT.

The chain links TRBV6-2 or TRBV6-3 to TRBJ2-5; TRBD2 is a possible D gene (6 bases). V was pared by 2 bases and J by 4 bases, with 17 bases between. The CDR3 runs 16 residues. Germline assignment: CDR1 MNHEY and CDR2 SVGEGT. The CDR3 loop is CASSYRGTGTRETQYF. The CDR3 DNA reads TGTGCCAGCAGTTACCGCGGGACCGGGACTCGAGAGACCCAGTACTTC.